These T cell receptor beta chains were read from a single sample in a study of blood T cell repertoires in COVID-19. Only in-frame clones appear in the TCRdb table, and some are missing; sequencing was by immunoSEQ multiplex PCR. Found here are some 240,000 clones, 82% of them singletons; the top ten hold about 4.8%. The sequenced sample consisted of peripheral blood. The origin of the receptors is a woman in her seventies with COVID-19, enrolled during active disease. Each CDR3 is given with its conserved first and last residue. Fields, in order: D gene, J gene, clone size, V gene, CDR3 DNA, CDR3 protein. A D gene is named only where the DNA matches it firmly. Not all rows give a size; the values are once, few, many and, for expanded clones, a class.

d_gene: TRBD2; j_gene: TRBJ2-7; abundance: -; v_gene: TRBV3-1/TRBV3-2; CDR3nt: TGTGCCAGCAAAGAGCGGGGGGCTAGGATGAGGGAGCAGTACTTC; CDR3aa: CASKERGARMREQYF
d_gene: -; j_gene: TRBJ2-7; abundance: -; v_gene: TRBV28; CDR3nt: TGTGCCAGCACAGGGAGGTCCTACGAGCAGTACTTC; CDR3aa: CASTGRSYEQYF
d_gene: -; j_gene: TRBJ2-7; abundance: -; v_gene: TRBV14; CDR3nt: TGTGCCAGCAGCCTAATTTCCGGGACAAGGGTTTACGAGCAGTACTTC; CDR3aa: CASSLISGTRVYEQYF
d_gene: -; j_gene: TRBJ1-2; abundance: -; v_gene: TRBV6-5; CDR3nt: TGTGCCAGCAGTCCCCCCGGCTATGGCTACACCTTC; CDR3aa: CASSPPGYGYTF
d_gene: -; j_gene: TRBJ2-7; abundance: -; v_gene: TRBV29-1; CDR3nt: TGCAGCGTTTTGTCCCACCCGGGGAGCGAGCAGTACTTC; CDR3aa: CSVLSHPGSEQYF
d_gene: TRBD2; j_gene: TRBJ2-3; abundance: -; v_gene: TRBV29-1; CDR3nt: TGCAGCGTTGAAAATGTCGGGAGGACCGGGGGAACGCAGTATTTT; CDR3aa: CSVENVGRTGGTQYF
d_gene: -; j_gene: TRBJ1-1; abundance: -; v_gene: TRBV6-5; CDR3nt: TGTGCCAGCGCCGGGGGGGAGGGTGAAGCTTTCTTT; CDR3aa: CASAGGEGEAFF
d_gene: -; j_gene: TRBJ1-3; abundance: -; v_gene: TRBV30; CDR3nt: TGTGCCTGGGGGGAGGGTGCTGGAAACACCATATATTTT; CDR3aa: CAWGEGAGNTIYF
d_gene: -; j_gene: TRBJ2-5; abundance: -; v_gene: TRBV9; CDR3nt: TGTGCCAGCAGCGTAGGAAGTGAACCAGGGGAGACCCAGTACTTC; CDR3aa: CASSVGSEPGETQYF
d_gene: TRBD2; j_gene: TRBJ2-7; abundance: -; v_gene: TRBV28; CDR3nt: TGTGCCAGCAGTTTATGGAGTACTAGCGGCTCCTACGAGCAGTACTTC; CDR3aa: CASSLWSTSGSYEQYF
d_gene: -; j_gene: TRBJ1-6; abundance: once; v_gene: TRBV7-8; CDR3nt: TGTGCCAGCAGAGCGGGGACAACCTATAATTCACCCCTCCACTTT; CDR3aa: CASRAGTTYNSPLHF
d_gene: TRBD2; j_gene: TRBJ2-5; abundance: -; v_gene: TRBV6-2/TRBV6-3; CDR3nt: TGTGCCAGCAGTTACTCTACTAGCGGGAGCAGAGAGACCCAGTACTTC; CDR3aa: CASSYSTSGSRETQYF
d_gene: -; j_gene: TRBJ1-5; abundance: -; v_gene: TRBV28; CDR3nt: TGTGCCAGCAGATCACAGGTCAATCAGCCCCAGCATTTT; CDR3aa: CASRSQVNQPQHF
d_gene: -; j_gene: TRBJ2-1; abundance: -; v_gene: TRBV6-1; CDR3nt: TGTGCCAGCAGGAGGGGGAAGGTAGAATCGGGTGAGCAGTTCTTC; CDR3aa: CASRRGKVESGEQFF
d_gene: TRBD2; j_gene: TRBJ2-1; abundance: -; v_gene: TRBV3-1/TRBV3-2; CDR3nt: TGTGCCAGCAGCCAAGATAATGCGGGAGCTGTCTACAATGAGCAGTTCTTC; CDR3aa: CASSQDNAGAVYNEQFF
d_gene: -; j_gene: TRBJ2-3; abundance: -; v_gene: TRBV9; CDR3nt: TGTGCCAGCAGCTCCCACCCCACAGGGATCACAGATACGCAGTATTTT; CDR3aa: CASSSHPTGITDTQYF
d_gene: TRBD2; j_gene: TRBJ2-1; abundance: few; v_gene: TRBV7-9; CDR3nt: TGTGCCAGCAGCTTAGGGGCGGGAGGACGAAACAATGAGCAGTTCTTC; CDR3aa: CASSLGAGGRNNEQFF
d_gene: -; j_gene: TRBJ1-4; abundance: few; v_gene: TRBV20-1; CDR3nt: TGCAGTGCTAGTATTCGCACAGGAACTAATGAAAAACTGTTTTTT; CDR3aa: CSASIRTGTNEKLFF
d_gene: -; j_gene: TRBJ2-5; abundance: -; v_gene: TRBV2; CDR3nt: TGTGCCAGCAGTGCGCAGGAAAGCCAGGCTCAGTACTTC; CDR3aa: CASSAQESQAQYF
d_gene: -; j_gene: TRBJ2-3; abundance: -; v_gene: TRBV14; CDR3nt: TGTGCCAGCAGCCCAGGACTCACAGATACGCAGTATTTT; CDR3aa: CASSPGLTDTQYF
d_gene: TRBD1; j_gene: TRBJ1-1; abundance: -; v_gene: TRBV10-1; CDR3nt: TGCGCCAGCAGTGATTTTAGGGACAGGGGGATTAACACTGAAGCTTTCTTT; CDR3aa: CASSDFRDRGINTEAFF
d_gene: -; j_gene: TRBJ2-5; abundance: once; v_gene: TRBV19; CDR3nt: TGTGCCAGTACCCACGGGAGACTTACCTTAGTACCTTTTGTGAAATGGATCCAAGAGACCCAGTACTTC; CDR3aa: CASTHGRLTLVPFVKWIQETQYF
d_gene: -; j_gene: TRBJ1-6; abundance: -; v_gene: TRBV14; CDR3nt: TGTGCCAGCAGCCAAGTCAGGAATAATTCACCCCTCCACTTT; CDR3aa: CASSQVRNNSPLHF
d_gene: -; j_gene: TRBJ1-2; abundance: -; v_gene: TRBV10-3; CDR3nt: TGTGCCATCAGGGTCGGGGAACACTATGGCTACACCTTC; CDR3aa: CAIRVGEHYGYTF
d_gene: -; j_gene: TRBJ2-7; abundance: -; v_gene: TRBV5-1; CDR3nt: TGCGCCAGCAGCTTGTTATCTTCCTACGAGCAGTACTTC; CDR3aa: CASSLLSSYEQYF
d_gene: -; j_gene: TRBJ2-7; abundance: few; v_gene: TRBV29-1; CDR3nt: TGCAGCGTTGTAGGGGACGAGCAGTACTTC; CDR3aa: CSVVGDEQYF